This TCR beta chain was recovered during a study of graft-versus-host responses after intestinal transplantation. The germline V gene has CDR1 SGDLS and CDR2 YYNGEE. This CDR3 region has 14 residues. V lost 0 bases, J lost 5 bases, and 11 bases lay in between. Here immunoSEQ multiplex PCR was the method, and the copy in TCRdb shows in-frame clones only, minus some. Counted here are tens of thousands of clones, about 85% occurring once; the ten biggest clones make up 0.28%. Study-wide results and limits: Recipient marrow harbored GvH clones, some of which surfaced first in ileum or blood. Individuals carrying graft-donor T cell macrochimerism showed high graft-versus-host to host-versus-graft clonal ratios in allografts.

A word on this clone: The antigen is unknown.

Material: unstimulated CD4+ T cells sorted from spleen or lymph node cells, obtained before transplant. The sequence came from a human donor who was the organ donor for an intestinal transplant. V usage is TRBV9 and J usage is TRBJ2-5; D uncertain. The DNA of the CDR3 is TGTGCCAGCAGCGTAGGAGTCCTCACGGAGACCCAGTACTTC. It translates to CASSVGVLTETQYF.